The source of this T cell receptor (beta chain) is a study of blood T cell repertoires in COVID-19. Study background: Researchers got acute and convalescent COVID-19 samples from the United States, Italy and Spain. T cells, B-cell-depleted T cells, or PBMCs provided the cDNA or gDNA that served as material.

The CDR3 is made up of 18 amino acids. Germline CDR1 and CDR2: MDHEN and SYDVKM. Losses at the gene ends were 2 bases for V and 4 bases for J; bases not matched to a gene: 10. Under the authors' procedure: It was from reference gene primer amplification that nucleated cell counts were estimated. The method was immunoSEQ multiplex PCR; TCRdb's version includes in-frame clones alone and lacks a portion of them. V, J and clone size derive from that table, while D and trimming were established from the DNA sequence. The table includes about 190,000 clones, 85% to 90% detected once. Those enrolled in Seattle joined during active infection and were followed longitudinally afterward.

The sequenced material came from peripheral blood. This sequence originates from a woman in her sixties or seventies with COVID-19, enrolled during active disease. The chain has TRBV28 and TRBJ1-5, with 11 bases lining up with TRBD1. The CDR3 spells CASSLRGDRGLRNQPQHF. In DNA, the CDR3 is TGTGCCAGCAGTTTACGGGGGGACAGGGGGTTACGGAATCAGCCCCAGCATTTT.